This T cell receptor beta chain came from a study of tumor-infiltrating lymphocytes in oesophageal squamous cell carcinoma. The CDR3 extends over 17 amino acids. Germline lookup yields CDR1 SEHNR and CDR2 FQNEAQ (reference sequence). Trimming removed 4 bases from V and 6 bases from J; junction bases left unmatched: 13. This clonotype was detected ten times or more. TCRdb redid the calling of the PCR reads with MiXCR, one entry per CDR3 protein. The table has about 10,000 distinct CDR3 sequences, roughly three fifths seen once. The sample consisted of esophageal tumor tissue. This sequence joins TRBV7-9 and TRBJ2-1; 9 bases agree with TRBD1. This clonotype was sampled from a female donor with esophageal squamous cell carcinoma. As DNA, the CDR3 is TGTGCCAGCAGCTCCAGGACCGGGACAGGGACTCGCAATGAGCAGTTCTTC. Protein product: CASSSRTGTGTRNEQFF.